A selection of T cell receptor beta chains follows, all from one sample in a study of T cell changes during pregnancy in multiple sclerosis. Some clones are missing from TCRdb's copy, which holds only in-frame ones; the method was immunoSEQ multiplex PCR. This table holds some 45,000 clones, 87% found once. Sequencing used CD4+ T cells from peripheral blood mononuclear cells, obtained after pregnancy. The receptors were gathered from a female donor with multiple sclerosis, enrolled in a pregnancy study. Both conserved end residues are part of each CDR3. D genes are given only for firm matches.

d_gene: TRBD1; j_gene: TRBJ2-2; v_gene: TRBV10-3; CDR3nt: TGTGCCATCAGTGTTGGCAGGGGGCCATCGAACACCGGGGAGCTGTTTTTT; CDR3aa: CAISVGRGPSNTGELFF
d_gene: NA; j_gene: TRBJ2-7; v_gene: TRBV21-1; CDR3nt: TGTGCCAGCAGCAAGCTAGCGGGGGGTACGTCCTACGAGCAGTACTTC; CDR3aa: CASSKLAGGTSYEQYF
d_gene: TRBD1; j_gene: TRBJ1-1; v_gene: TRBV29-1; CDR3nt: TGCAGCGTTGATGGGACAGTAAACACTGAAGCTTTCTTT; CDR3aa: CSVDGTVNTEAFF
d_gene: TRBD2; j_gene: TRBJ2-2; v_gene: TRBV6-5; CDR3nt: TGTGCCAGCAGTTTTACTAGCGGGGGGGCCACCGGGGAGCTGTTTTTT; CDR3aa: CASSFTSGGATGELFF
d_gene: NA; j_gene: TRBJ2-1; v_gene: TRBV6-6; CDR3nt: TGTGCCAGCAGTCCCGGGGGCAATGAGCAGTTCTTC; CDR3aa: CASSPGGNEQFF
d_gene: TRBD2; j_gene: TRBJ2-5; v_gene: TRBV7-2; CDR3nt: TGTGCCAGCAGCTCGAGACAGCGGGGGAGACAAGAGACCCAGTACTTC; CDR3aa: CASSSRQRGRQETQYF
d_gene: TRBD1; j_gene: TRBJ1-5; v_gene: TRBV28; CDR3nt: TGTGCCAGCAGCTCATCCGGGACAGGTTATCAGCCCCAGCATTTT; CDR3aa: CASSSSGTGYQPQHF
d_gene: NA; j_gene: TRBJ1-2; v_gene: TRBV7-8; CDR3nt: TGTGCCAGCAGCGGAGGACAGTTTAACTATGGCTACACCTTC; CDR3aa: CASSGGQFNYGYTF
d_gene: NA; j_gene: TRBJ2-3; v_gene: TRBV29-1; CDR3nt: TGCAGCGTTCGGAACAGCATAACCACAGATACGCAGTATTTT; CDR3aa: CSVRNSITTDTQYF
d_gene: NA; j_gene: TRBJ2-1; v_gene: TRBV5-4; CDR3nt: TGTGCCAGCAGCTTGGACGAGACAGAGCAGTTCTTC; CDR3aa: CASSLDETEQFF
d_gene: TRBD1; j_gene: TRBJ2-7; v_gene: TRBV7-8; CDR3nt: TGTGCCAGCAGCGAGACGGGACAGTTCCCCTACGAGCAGTACTTC; CDR3aa: CASSETGQFPYEQYF